Listed here is a single TCR beta chain. Its antigen remains unidentified. This entry belongs to a study of blood T cells in healthy people across ages. Findings and caveats of the study: Long-lived donors exceeded aged donors in naive CD4+ cells and diversity.

The authors ran a second PCR of roughly 6 to 12 cycles using a sample-barcoded 5' primer and a J-beta primer mix. Each CDR3 protein gets one entry after TCRdb re-called the 5' RACE reads with MiXCR. The sample lists about 1.4 million distinct CDR3 sequences, around 59% occurring once. Germline lookup yields CDR1 MNHEY and CDR2 SVGAGI. Trimming removed 7 bases from V and 3 bases from J; junction bases left unmatched: 6. The CDR3 covers 13 residues. The chain employs TRBV6-5 and TRBJ2-7, with 7 bases matching TRBD1. The specimen was blood. This TCR was recovered from a man younger than 35 in good health. The CDR3 protein is CASKNWDSYEQYF. CDR3 DNA: TGTGCCAGCAAGAATTGGGACAGCTACGAGCAGTACTTC.